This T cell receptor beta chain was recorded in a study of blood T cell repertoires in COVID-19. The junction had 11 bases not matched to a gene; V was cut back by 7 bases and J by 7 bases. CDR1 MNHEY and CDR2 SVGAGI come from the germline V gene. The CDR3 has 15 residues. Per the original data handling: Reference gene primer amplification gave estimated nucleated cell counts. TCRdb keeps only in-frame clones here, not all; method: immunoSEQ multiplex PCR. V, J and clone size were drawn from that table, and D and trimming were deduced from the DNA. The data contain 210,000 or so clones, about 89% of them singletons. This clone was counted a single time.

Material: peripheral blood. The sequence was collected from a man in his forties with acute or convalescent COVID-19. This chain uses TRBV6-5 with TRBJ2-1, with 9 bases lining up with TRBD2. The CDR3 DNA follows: TGTGCCAGCACCGAAGGGCGGGGGGGCAGGAATGAGCAGTTCTTC. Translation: CASTEGRGGRNEQFF.